These 19 T cell receptor beta chains came from one sample sequenced in a study of T cells in Graves' hyperthyroidism and ophthalmopathy. RNA transcripts yielded amplified TCR beta CDR3 regions. The TCR CDR3 was amplified in a first-round RT-PCR using the HTBI primer set. MiXCR, run by TCRdb on the multiplex PCR reads, gives a single entry per CDR3 protein. Of approximately 740,000 distinct CDR3 sequences listed, approximately 14% were seen once; the top ten hold roughly a tenth. Sequenced input: blood. Receptor source: a woman aged 18 to 35 with Graves' hyperthyroidism.

This clonotype was seen repeatedly, ten times or more. V and J are TRBV7-3 and TRBJ2-3; D tentatively fits TRBD1 or TRBD2 (6 bases each). The CDR3 loop spans 16 amino acids. Germline V gene data show CDR1 as SGHTA and CDR2 as FQGTGA. Trimming left V 5 bases short and J 2 bases short, with 17 bases between. CDR3 amino acids: CASSPQGGILTDTQYF. As DNA, the CDR3 is TGTGCCAGCAGCCCCCAAGGGGGGATCCTCACAGATACGCAGTATTTT.

This clonotype appeared many times. The rearrangement joins TRBV11-2 to TRBJ2-1; D is possibly TRBD2 (6 bases). Germline assignment: CDR1 SGHAT and CDR2 FQNNGV. V was clipped by 4 bases and J by 8 bases, with 9 bases between them. There are 12 residues in the CDR3. The CDR3 region is CASSWDSDEQFF. The CDR3 DNA is TGTGCCAGCAGCTGGGACTCGGATGAGCAGTTCTTC.

This clonotype was seen repeatedly, ten times or more. The rearrangement links TRBV18 to TRBJ1-3; maybe TRBD1 (5 bases). Germline CDR1 is KGHSH and CDR2 is LQKENI. This CDR3 region has 15 residues. Trimming took 0 bases from V and 2 from J, leaving 8 bases between them. CDR3 sequence: CASSPPKGTGNTIYF. The CDR3 region has the DNA TGTGCCAGCTCACCACCGAAGGGGACTGGAAACACCATATATTTT.

This clonotype has ten or more counts. The chain employs TRBV7-3 and TRBJ2-3; TRBD2 agrees at 10 bases. Germline trimming cut 4 bases from V and 2 bases from J; bases unmatched to any gene: 12. Looked up from germline, CDR1 is SGHTA and CDR2 is FQGTGA. This CDR3 is built from 18 residues. CDR3 in DNA: TGTGCCAGCAGCTCAACCTCCTCACTAGCGGGATCCACAGATACGCAGTATTTT. Protein product: CASSSTSSLAGSTDTQYF.

This clonotype was observed many times. This chain joins TRBV2 and TRBJ2-3; TRBD1 is a possible D gene (6 bases). Deletions cut 7 bases from V and 5 bases from J, with 16 bases between. CDR1 and CDR2 (germline): SNHLY, FYNNEI. The CDR3 runs to 14 residues. CDR3: CASKRWDKQDTQYF. The DNA for the CDR3 is TGTGCCAGCAAGAGATGGGACAAACAAGATACGCAGTATTTT. Full variable domain (remainder filled in from reference TRBV2 and TRBJ2-3): EPEVTQTPSHQVTQMGQEVILRCVPISNHLYFYWYRQILGQKVEFLVSFYNNEISEKSEIFDDQFSVERPDGSNFTLKIRSTKLEDSAMYFCASKRWDKQDTQYFGPGTRLTVL.

This clonotype turned up a few times. V usage is TRBV27 and J usage is TRBJ2-3; D unclear. V was clipped by 4 bases and J by 6 bases, with 8 bases between them. Germline V gene sequence: CDR1 MNHEY, CDR2 SMNVEV (reference sequence). CDR3 length: 12 amino acids. CDR3 region: CASSYTGDTQYF. The CDR3 DNA reads as TGTGCCAGCAGTTACACCGGGGATACGCAGTATTTT.

This clonotype was seen ten or more times. This chain links TRBV7-2 with TRBJ2-5, with D maybe TRBD1 (5 bases). CDR3 length equals 15 residues. In germline, CDR1 is SGHTA, CDR2 FQGNSA. Deletions cut 0 bases from V and 4 bases from J, with 12 bases between. The CDR3 DNA sequence: TGTGCCAGCAGCTTAGCAGGGGATGGAGTAGAGACCCAGTACTTC. Translated: CASSLAGDGVETQYF.

The table lists this clonotype with many counts. The CDR3 region has the DNA TGTGCCAGCAGTTTAACCCTCCGGGCTAAACAGCCCCAGCATTTT. Its protein is CASSLTLRAKQPQHF. The V and J genes are TRBV28 and TRBJ1-5; the D is unclear. Germline assignment: CDR1 MDHEN and CDR2 SYDVKM. The CDR3 is made up of 15 amino acids. V gave up 2 bases and J gave up 7 bases, with 15 bases separating them.

This clonotype was picked up many times. The chain is built from TRBV7-2 and TRBJ2-7; TRBD2 aligns across 9 bases. Germline-derived CDR1 and CDR2 are SGHTA and FQGNSA. Germline trimming cut 0 bases from V and 1 base from J; bases unmatched to any gene: 1. The CDR3 spans 15 residues. For the CDR3, the DNA is TGTGCCAGCAGCTTAGCGCTAGCGGGGTCCTACGAGCAGTACTTC. It encodes CASSLALAGSYEQYF.

This clonotype has a handful of counts. A single base separates this from a much larger clone, so it may be a read error. Without the conserved terminal phenylalanine or tryptophan, this CDR3 likely stems from a read error. J is TRBJ1-1 and V is TRBV3-1, with a possible D match to TRBD1 (5 bases). Germline V gene sequence: CDR1 LGHDT, CDR2 YNNKEL (reference sequence). Trimming removed 1 base at V and 1 base at J, with 7 bases between. The CDR3 totals 14 residues. DNA of the CDR3: TGTGCCAGCAGCCAAGTCCAGGGGAACACTGAAGCTTTCCTT. Amino acids: CASSQVQGNTEAFL.

This clonotype turned up a few times. CDR3 in DNA: TGTGCCAGTAGTATAGGGGAGTTCAAACTCTCTGGGGCCAACGTCCTGACTTTC. It yields the protein CASSIGEFKLSGANVLTF. The V and J genes are TRBV19 and TRBJ2-6, with D perhaps TRBD2 (5 bases). V was trimmed by 1 base and J by 0 bases, leaving 13 bases between them. The CDR3 consists of 18 residues. Germline lookup yields CDR1 LNHDA and CDR2 SQIVND (reference sequence).

This clonotype was counted once. The V gene is TRBV5-1, the J gene TRBJ2-7, with D tentatively TRBD1 or TRBD2 (5 bases each). The CDR3 is 14 residues long. Trimming pared 3 bases from V and 0 bases from J, leaving 10 bases between. Germline V gene sequence: CDR1 SGHRS, CDR2 YFSETQ. CDR3 protein: CASSSLGVSYEQYF. The CDR3 bases are TGCGCCAGCAGCTCCCTGGGGGTCTCCTACGAGCAGTACTTC.

The V call is TRBV29-1, the J call TRBJ1-6; TRBD1 might be the D (5 bases). Trimming took off 4 bases at V and 6 bases at J, with 13 bases between the two ends. Germline V CDR1 and CDR2: SQVTM, ANQGSEA. The CDR3 covers 14 residues. The CDR3 DNA sequence: TGCAGCGTTGCGGTAGACAGCAGTAATTCACCCCTCCACTTT. It encodes CSVAVDSSNSPLHF.

J is TRBJ2-1 and V is TRBV7-2, with TRBD2 matching 12 bases. Germline V gene data show CDR1 as SGHTA and CDR2 as FQGNSA. V dropped 1 base and J dropped 1; count of bases not matched to a gene: 5. The CDR3 loop spans 18 amino acids. The CDR3 spells CASSLEGLAGLSYNEQFF. DNA of the CDR3: TGTGCCAGCAGCTTAGAAGGACTAGCGGGATTGTCCTACAATGAGCAGTTCTTC.

This chain joins TRBV15 and TRBJ1-6; no clear D. The CDR3 loop spans 16 amino acids. The germline V gene encodes CDR1 LNHNV and CDR2 YYDKDF (reference sequence). The V end was cut by 0 bases, the J end by 6 bases, with 12 bases between. CDR3 residues: CATSRDLGESNSPLHF. In DNA form, the CDR3 reads TGTGCCACCAGCAGAGATCTCGGGGAGTCTAATTCACCCCTCCACTTT.

This clonotype was picked up a small number of times. The gene calls are TRBV4-2 and TRBJ2-1; 9 nucleotides line up with TRBD2. V lost 4 bases to trimming and J lost 6 bases; unmatched junction nucleotides: 7. CDR3 length: 15 amino acids. Germline loops: CDR1 LGHNA, CDR2 YNFKEQ. CDR3 region: CASSRLAGAINEQFF. CDR3 bases: TGTGCCAGCAGCCGATTAGCGGGAGCAATCAATGAGCAGTTCTTC.

This clonotype was observed a few times. V is TRBV6-5 and J is TRBJ2-7; 11 bases map to TRBD2. Germline lookup yields CDR1 MNHEY and CDR2 SVGAGI. The trim removed 0 bases at V and 3 bases at J, leaving 4 bases unmatched. This CDR3 has 16 residues. The CDR3 coding sequence is TGTGCCAGCAGTTACTCGGGACTAGCGGTATACTACGAGCAGTACTTC. This encodes CASSYSGLAVYYEQYF.

For this clonotype: It may be a read error: a sequence one base away is much more abundant. V gene TRBV11-1 combines with J gene TRBJ2-3; D not certain. The J call is uncertain, as TRBJ1-5 better fits the DNA end. The CDR3 totals 15 residues. Germline CDR1 is SGHAT and CDR2 is FQDESV (reference sequence). The CDR3 protein is CASSLLIAATDTQHF. The CDR3 DNA reads TGTGCCAGCAGCTTATTGATAGCGGCCACAGATACGCAGCATTTT.

The chain links TRBV19 to TRBJ2-2, with TRBD2 matching 8 bases. The CDR3 sequence is 16 residues long. J gave up 6 bases and V 6 bases, and 12 bases lay outside the gene matches. In germline, CDR1 is LNHDA, CDR2 SQIVND (reference sequence). CDR3 in DNA: TGTGCCAGTAGCCCGACTAGCGAAGTGGGGCCCGGGGAGCTGTTTTTT. Residues: CASSPTSEVGPGELFF. Based on the CDR3 plus reference TRBV19 and TRBJ2-2, the full variable domain is DGGITQSPKYLFRKEGQNVTLSCEQNLNHDAMYWYRQDPGQGLRLIYYSQIVNDFQKGDIAEGYSVSREKKESFPLTVTSAQKNPTAFYLCASSPTSEVGPGELFFGEGSRLTVL.